The rows below give T cell receptor beta chains drawn from one sample of a study of blood T cells in healthy people across ages. Each CDR3 protein gets one entry after TCRdb re-called the 5' RACE reads with MiXCR. Found here are approximately 770,000 distinct CDR3 sequences, 55% to 70% of them singletons; the top ten hold around 22%. The sample taken for sequencing was blood. These receptors were obtained from a man aged 30 to 45 in good health. Both conserved end residues are part of each CDR3. Fields, in order: J gene, clone size, V gene, CDR3 protein. Some rows have no size entry. The others give once, few or many, or a class for an expanded clone.

>TRBJ2-3|-|TRBV20-1
CSARVPPATDTQYF
>TRBJ2-7|many|TRBV28
CASSRLYEQYF
>TRBJ2-1|-|TRBV9
CASSPAYSYNEQFF
>TRBJ2-1|few|TRBV15
CATSRSSSGNSYNEQFF
>TRBJ2-4|-|TRBV28
CASRGTRAYF
>TRBJ2-3|-|TRBV10-3
CAIRPGSGGSSTDTQYF
>TRBJ2-1|-|TRBV5-1
CASSLVGGGQADHEQFF
>TRBJ2-1|-|TRBV3-1
CASSPRLAGVKNEQFF
>TRBJ1-5|-|TRBV12-3/TRBV12-4
CASSSRSNSNQPQHF
>TRBJ2-7|-|TRBV20-1
CSAVTGGAGEQYF
>TRBJ2-1|once|TRBV6-2/TRBV6-3
CASRPNRDRQNNEQFF
>TRBJ2-5|-|TRBV20-1
CSASTGAQETQYF
>TRBJ2-1|few|TRBV29-1
CSVEDFGTSTNEQFF
>TRBJ1-6|-|TRBV6-5
CASRDGSGSPLHF
>TRBJ2-7|-|TRBV16
CASSRVRNEQYF
>TRBJ1-5|-|TRBV13
CASSSDRGSNQPQHF
>TRBJ2-5|-|TRBV28
CASSSSGSRRETQYF